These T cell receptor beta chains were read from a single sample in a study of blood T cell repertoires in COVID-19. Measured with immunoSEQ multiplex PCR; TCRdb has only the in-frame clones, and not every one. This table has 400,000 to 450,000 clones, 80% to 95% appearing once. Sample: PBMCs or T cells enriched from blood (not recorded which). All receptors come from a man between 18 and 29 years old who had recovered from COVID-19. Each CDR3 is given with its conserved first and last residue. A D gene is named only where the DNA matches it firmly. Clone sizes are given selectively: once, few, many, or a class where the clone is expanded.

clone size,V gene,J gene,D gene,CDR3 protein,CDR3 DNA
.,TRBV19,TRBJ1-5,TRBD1,CASGQGQKPQHF,TGTGCCAGCGGACAGGGGCAAAAGCCCCAGCATTTT
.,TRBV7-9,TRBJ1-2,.,CASSLEQGRGYTF,TGTGCCAGCAGCTTAGAACAGGGCCGGGGCTACACCTTC
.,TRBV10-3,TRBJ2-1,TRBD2,CAIKAASGGVTEQFF,TGTGCCATCAAAGCAGCTAGCGGGGGGGTAACTGAGCAGTTCTTC
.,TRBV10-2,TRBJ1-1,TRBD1,CASGTGRTTEAFF,TGCGCCAGCGGGACAGGGAGGACCACTGAAGCTTTCTTT
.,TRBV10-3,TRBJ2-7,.,CAISESGSGEQYF,TGTGCCATCAGTGAGTCTGGATCGGGGGAGCAGTACTTC
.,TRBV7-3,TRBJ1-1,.,CASSLTGGLMNTEAFF,TGTGCCAGCAGCTTAACTGGAGGCTTAATGAACACTGAAGCTTTCTTT
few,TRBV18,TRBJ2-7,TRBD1,CASSPKQGTSSSYEQYF,TGTGCCAGCTCACCAAAACAGGGGACCTCCAGCTCCTACGAGCAGTACTTC
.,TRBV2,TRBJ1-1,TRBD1,CASRDRGGNTEAFF,TGTGCCAGCAGGGACAGGGGCGGGAACACTGAAGCTTTCTTT
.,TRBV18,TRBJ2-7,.,CASSPGAPYEQYF,TGTGCCAGCTCACCGGGGGCCCCCTACGAGCAGTACTTC
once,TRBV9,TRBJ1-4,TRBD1,CASSTVEGAGEKLFF,TGTGCCAGCAGCACGGTGGAGGGGGCTGGGGAAAAACTGTTTTTT
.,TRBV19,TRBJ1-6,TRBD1,CASSPYRGDNSPLHF,TGTGCCAGTAGTCCATACAGGGGAGATAATTCACCCCTCCACTTT
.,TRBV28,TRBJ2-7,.,CASSFQGGYEQYF,TGTGCCAGCAGTTTCCAAGGGGGCTACGAGCAGTACTTC
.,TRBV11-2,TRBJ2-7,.,CASSVSPGSYEQYF,TGTGCCAGCAGCGTAAGTCCGGGGTCCTACGAGCAGTACTTC
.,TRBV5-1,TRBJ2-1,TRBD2,CASSFSPVRTSGGPNNEQFF,TGCGCCAGCAGCTTTTCTCCCGTCAGGACTAGCGGGGGGCCCAACAATGAGCAGTTCTTC
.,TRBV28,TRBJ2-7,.,CASSGRAGIYEQYF,TGTGCCAGCAGTGGTCGGGCAGGGATCTACGAGCAGTACTTC
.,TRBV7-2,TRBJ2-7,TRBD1,CASSPRTGDTYEQYF,TGTGCCAGCAGCCCAAGGACAGGGGACACCTACGAGCAGTACTTC
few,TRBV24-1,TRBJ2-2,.,CATSDLIGGPTGELFF,TGTGCCACCAGTGATTTAATCGGGGGGCCAACCGGGGAGCTGTTTTTT
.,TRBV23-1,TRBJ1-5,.,CASSLRTVNNSNQPQHF,TGCGCCAGCAGTCTGAGGACAGTAAATAATAGCAATCAGCCCCAGCATTTT
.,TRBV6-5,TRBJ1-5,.,CASRDRGNQPQHF,TGTGCCAGCAGAGACAGAGGCAATCAGCCCCAGCATTTT
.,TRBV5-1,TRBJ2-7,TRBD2,CASSTTSGSGVYEQYF,TGCGCCAGCAGCACTACTAGCGGAAGCGGGGTCTACGAGCAGTACTTC
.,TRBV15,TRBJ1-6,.,CATSRGWGVVRQGGSYNSPLHF,TGTGCCACCAGCAGAGGATGGGGGGTCGTCAGGCAGGGAGGGTCCTATAATTCACCCCTCCACTTT
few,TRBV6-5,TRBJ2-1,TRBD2,CASSPGLAGGEQFF,TGTGCCAGCAGTCCCGGACTAGCGGGAGGGGAGCAGTTCTTC
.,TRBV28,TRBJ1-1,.,CASWTAPPEAFF,TGTGCCAGCTGGACAGCACCACCGGAAGCTTTCTTT
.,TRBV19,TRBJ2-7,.,CASSIAGGNYEQYF,TGTGCCAGTAGTATCGCAGGAGGGAACTACGAGCAGTACTTC
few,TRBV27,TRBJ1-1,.,CASSSNDGFRHGAFF,TGTGCCAGCAGTTCCAATGACGGGTTCCGGCATGGGGCTTTCTTT
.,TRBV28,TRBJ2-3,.,CASISIGSGSTDTQYF,TGTGCCAGCATCAGTATAGGTAGCGGAAGCACAGATACGCAGTATTTT
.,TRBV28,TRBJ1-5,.,CASSLPGGRQPQHF,TGTGCCAGCAGTTTACCGGGGGGCCGCCAGCCCCAGCATTTT
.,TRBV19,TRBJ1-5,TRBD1,CASTAVGDRSQPQHF,TGTGCCAGTACCGCGGTGGGGGACAGGAGCCAGCCCCAGCATTTT
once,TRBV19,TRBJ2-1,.,CASSIGLANYNEQFF,TGTGCCAGTAGTATAGGTCTAGCGAACTACAATGAGCAGTTCTTC
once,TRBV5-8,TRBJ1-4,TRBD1,CASSPTGTTNEKLFF,TGTGCCAGCAGCCCGACAGGGACAACTAATGAAAAACTGTTTTTT
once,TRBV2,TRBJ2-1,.,CASSAGYSSYNEQFF,TGTGCCAGCAGTGCAGGGTACAGCTCCTACAATGAGCAGTTCTTC
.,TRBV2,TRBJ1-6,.,CASSVRGGSPLHF,TGTGCCAGCAGTGTTAGGGGGGGATCACCCCTCCACTTT
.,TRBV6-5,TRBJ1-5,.,CASSSGSNQPQHF,TGTGCCAGCAGTTCAGGTAGCAATCAGCCCCAGCATTTT
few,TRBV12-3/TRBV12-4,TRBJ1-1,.,CASSFIQGEAFF,TGTGCCAGCAGTTTTATCCAGGGTGAAGCTTTCTTT
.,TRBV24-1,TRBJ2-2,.,CAASGESGTNTGELFF,TGTGCCGCCAGTGGCGAATCCGGGACGAACACCGGGGAGCTGTTTTTT
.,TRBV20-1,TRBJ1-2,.,CSALDTYGYTF,TGCAGTGCTTTGGACACCTATGGCTACACCTTC
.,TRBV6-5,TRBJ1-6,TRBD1,CASSFTGGALHF,TGTGCCAGCAGCTTTACAGGGGGAGCTCTCCACTTT
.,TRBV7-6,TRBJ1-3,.,CASSLGSGSSGNTIYF,TGTGCCAGCAGCTTAGGTTCCGGTAGCTCTGGAAACACCATATATTTT
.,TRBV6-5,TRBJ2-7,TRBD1,CASSYPDRGSYEQYF,TGTGCCAGCAGTTACCCCGACAGGGGCTCGTACGAGCAGTACTTC
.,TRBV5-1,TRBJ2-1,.,CASSLDLLEQFF,TGCGCCAGCAGCTTGGATCTTCTTGAGCAGTTCTTC
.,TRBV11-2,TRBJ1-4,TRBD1,CASSSGTGSPRGGEKLFF,TGTGCCAGCAGCTCCGGGACAGGGTCTCCCCGGGGAGGGGAAAAACTGTTTTTT
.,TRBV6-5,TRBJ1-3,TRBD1,CASSYRQGGNTIYF,TGTGCCAGCAGTTATCGACAGGGCGGAAACACCATATATTTT
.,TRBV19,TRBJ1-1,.,CASSRGNREAFF,TGTGCCAGTAGTAGGGGGAACAGGGAGGCTTTCTTT
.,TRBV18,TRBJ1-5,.,CASSPRGENQPQHF,TGTGCCAGCTCACCCCGGGGGGAGAATCAGCCCCAGCATTTT
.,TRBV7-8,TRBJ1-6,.,CASSLGGGDGSPLHF,TGTGCCAGCAGCTTGGGTGGGGGGGACGGTTCACCCCTCCACTTT
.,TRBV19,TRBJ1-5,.,CASSIETGLSNQPQHF,TGTGCCAGTAGTATAGAAACAGGGCTTAGCAATCAGCCCCAGCATTTT
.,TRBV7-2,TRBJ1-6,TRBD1,CASSLLQGVISPLHF,TGTGCCAGCAGCTTATTACAGGGGGTAATATCACCCCTCCACTTT
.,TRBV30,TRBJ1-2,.,CAWYLNGVNYGYTF,TGTGCCTGGTACCTAAACGGGGTCAACTATGGCTACACCTTC
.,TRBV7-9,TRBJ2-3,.,CASSTDTGRGALDTQYF,TGTGCCAGCAGCACCGATACAGGGAGAGGGGCATTGGATACGCAGTATTTT
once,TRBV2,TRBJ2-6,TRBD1,CASSEQGASGANVLTF,TGTGCCAGCAGTGAACAGGGGGCGTCCGGGGCCAACGTCCTGACTTTC
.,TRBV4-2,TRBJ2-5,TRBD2,CASSQDRLADTGPQETQYF,TGTGCCAGCAGCCAGGACCGACTAGCTGACACCGGGCCCCAAGAGACCCAGTACTTC
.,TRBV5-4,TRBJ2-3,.,CASSLVSAGTDTQYF,TGTGCCAGCAGCTTGGTATCGGCGGGCACAGATACGCAGTATTTT